Below, one TCR beta chain is given with its context. The data are from a study of blood T cell repertoires in COVID-19. Germline assignment: CDR1 MDHEN and CDR2 SYDVKM. The CDR3 is 13 amino acids. Trimming took 1 base from V and 7 from J, leaving 10 bases between them. As processed by the authors: Researchers report that nucleated cell counts were estimated from reference gene primer amplification. Here immunoSEQ multiplex PCR was the method, and the copy in TCRdb shows in-frame clones only, minus some. V and J calls plus clone size are reproduced from that table; the DNA served to infer D and trimming. The sample consists of more than 100,000 clones, 70% to 90% of them appearing once.

The chain uses TRBV28 and TRBJ1-1; D is uncertain. The sequenced material came from peripheral blood. The source is a woman aged 60-75 years with acute or convalescent COVID-19. This CDR3 is CASSLLGVFEAFF. The CDR3 nucleotides read TGTGCCAGCAGTTTATTGGGCGTCTTTGAAGCTTTCTTT.